The T cell receptor beta chain under discussion was sequenced for a study of shared clonotypes between healthy human individuals. Study-wide points: Relative to memory subsets, naive subsets generally showed larger estimated richness.

The V gene's germline CDR1 is LGHNA and CDR2 YSLEER. The CDR3 has 11 residues. Trimming took off 1 base at V and 9 bases at J, with 4 bases between the two ends. In the case of this clone: Its target is not known.

Some clones are missing from TCRdb's copy, which holds only in-frame ones; the method was immunoSEQ multiplex PCR. The profile covers about 730,000 clones, with just under 75% appearing a single time and around 1.8% taken by the ten largest. The rearrangement links TRBV4-3 to TRBJ2-1; D is unclear. The sequence derives from a woman aged 25-40 years in good health. The material sequenced was memory CD4+ T cells sorted from blood. Subset noted: CD45RA-negative fraction. The DNA of the CDR3 is TGCGCCAGCAGCCAAGCTGGTGAGCAGTTCTTC. Its protein is CASSQAGEQFF.